The entry below gives a single T cell receptor beta chain sequence along with its context. While infection was still active, Seattle patients were enrolled and then followed longitudinally. In the authors' methods: The assay estimated nucleated cells by amplifying reference gene primers. Libraries were prepared by immunoSEQ multiplex PCR; TCRdb keeps only in-frame clonotypes and omits some of them. The V and J calls and the clone size are those of that table, but D and trimming were determined from the DNA. The sample includes roughly 230,000 clones, 90% of them seen just once. This entry is derived from a study of blood T cell repertoires in COVID-19. V was pared by 3 bases and J by 0 bases, with 9 bases between. Germline loops: CDR1 DFQATT, CDR2 SNEGSKA (reference sequence). The CDR3 has 14 amino acids.

Sequenced sample: peripheral blood. This clonotype was sampled from a woman aged 55-75 years with COVID-19, enrolled during active disease. This chain joins TRBV20-1 and TRBJ1-3; D is undetermined. The DNA for the CDR3 is TGCAGTGCTAGTACCGGTATCTCTGGAAACACCATATATTTT. Translating it yields CSASTGISGNTIYF.